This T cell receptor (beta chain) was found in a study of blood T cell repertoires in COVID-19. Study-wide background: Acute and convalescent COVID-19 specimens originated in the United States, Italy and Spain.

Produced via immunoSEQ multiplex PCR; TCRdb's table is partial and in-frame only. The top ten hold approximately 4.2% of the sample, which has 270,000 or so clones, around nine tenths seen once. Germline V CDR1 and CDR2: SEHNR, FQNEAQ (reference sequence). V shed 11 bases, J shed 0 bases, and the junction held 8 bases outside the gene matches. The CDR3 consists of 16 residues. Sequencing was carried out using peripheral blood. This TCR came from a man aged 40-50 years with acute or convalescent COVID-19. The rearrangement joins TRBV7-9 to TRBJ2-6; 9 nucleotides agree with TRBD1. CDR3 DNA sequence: TGTGCCGTCGGGACAGGGCTTAACTCTGGGGCCAACGTCCTGACTTTC. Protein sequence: CAVGTGLNSGANVLTF.